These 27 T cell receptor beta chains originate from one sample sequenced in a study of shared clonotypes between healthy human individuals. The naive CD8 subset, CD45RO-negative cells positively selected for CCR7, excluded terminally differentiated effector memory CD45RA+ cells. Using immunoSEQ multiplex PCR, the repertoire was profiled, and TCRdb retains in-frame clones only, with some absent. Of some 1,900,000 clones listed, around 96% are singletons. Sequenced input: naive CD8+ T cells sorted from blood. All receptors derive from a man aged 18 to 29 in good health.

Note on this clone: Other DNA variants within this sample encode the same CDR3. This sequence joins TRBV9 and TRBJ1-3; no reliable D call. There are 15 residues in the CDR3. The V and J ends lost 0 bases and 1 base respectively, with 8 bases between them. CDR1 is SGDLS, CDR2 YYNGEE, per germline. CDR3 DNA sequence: TGTGCCAGCAGCGTAGAAGGAGGATCTGGAAACACCATATATTTT. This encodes CASSVEGGSGNTIYF.

The CDR3 bases are TGCGCCAGCAGCCCGGTGGGACAGGGGATCTACGAGCAGTACTTC. This codes for CASSPVGQGIYEQYF. The rearrangement links TRBV5-1 to TRBJ2-7, with 10 bases lining up with TRBD1. CDR3 length: 15 amino acids. The germline V gene encodes CDR1 SGHRS and CDR2 YFSETQ. J gave up 3 bases and V 4 bases, and 7 bases lay outside the gene matches. Full variable domain (rest looked up from reference TRBV5-1 and TRBJ2-7): KAGVTQTPRYLIKTRGQQVTLSCSPISGHRSVSWYQQTPGQGLQFLFEYFSETQRNKGNFPGRFSGRQFSNSRSEMNVSTLELGDSALYLCASSPVGQGIYEQYFGPGTRLTVT.

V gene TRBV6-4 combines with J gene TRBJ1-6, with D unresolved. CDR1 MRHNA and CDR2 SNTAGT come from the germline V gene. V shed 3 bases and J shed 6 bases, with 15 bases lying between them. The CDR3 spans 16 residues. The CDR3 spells CASSELAFASNSPLHF. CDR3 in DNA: TGTGCCAGCAGTGAATTGGCCTTCGCAAGTAATTCACCCCTCCACTTT.

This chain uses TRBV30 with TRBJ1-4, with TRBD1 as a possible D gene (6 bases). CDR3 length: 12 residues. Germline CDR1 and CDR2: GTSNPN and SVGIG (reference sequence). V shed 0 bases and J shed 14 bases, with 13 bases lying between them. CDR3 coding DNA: TGTGCCTGGAGTGTACAGGGAGAGAGGCTGTTTTTT. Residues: CAWSVQGERLFF.

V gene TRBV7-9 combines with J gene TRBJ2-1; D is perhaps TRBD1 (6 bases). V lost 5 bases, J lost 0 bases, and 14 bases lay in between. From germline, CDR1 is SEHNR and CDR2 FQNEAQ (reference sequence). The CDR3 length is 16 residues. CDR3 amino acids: CASSTRGPSSYNEQFF. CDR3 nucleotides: TGTGCCAGCAGCACCAGGGGACCTTCCTCCTACAATGAGCAGTTCTTC.

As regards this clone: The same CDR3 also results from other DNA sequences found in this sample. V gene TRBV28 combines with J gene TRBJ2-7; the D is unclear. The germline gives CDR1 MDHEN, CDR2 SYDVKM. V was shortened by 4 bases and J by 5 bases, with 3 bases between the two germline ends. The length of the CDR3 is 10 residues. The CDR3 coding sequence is TGTGCCAGCAGTTCTAACGAGCAGTACTTC. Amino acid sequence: CASSSNEQYF.

CDR3 nucleotide sequence: TGTGCCAGCAGCCCGTGGGGGGAGGGATACGAGCAGTACTTC. Encoded protein: CASSPWGEGYEQYF. The rearrangement links TRBV2 to TRBJ2-7; 7 bases agree with TRBD2. The germline V gene encodes CDR1 SNHLY and CDR2 FYNNEI. V dropped 6 bases and J dropped 4; count of bases not matched to a gene: 9. The CDR3 sequence is 14 residues long.

The CDR3 DNA follows: TGTGCCAGCGGCCCCACTGGGGGAAGCACAGATACGCAGTATTTT. Protein: CASGPTGGSTDTQYF. The J gene is TRBJ2-3, the V gene TRBV7-3; D assignment may be TRBD1 or TRBD2 (5 bases each). The V and J ends lost 8 bases and 0 bases respectively, with 15 bases between them. The CDR3 spans 15 residues. The germline V gene encodes CDR1 SGHTA and CDR2 FQGTGA.

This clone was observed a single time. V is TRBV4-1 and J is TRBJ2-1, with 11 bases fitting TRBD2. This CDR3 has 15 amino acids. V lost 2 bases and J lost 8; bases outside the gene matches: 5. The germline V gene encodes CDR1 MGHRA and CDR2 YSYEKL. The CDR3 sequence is CASSQRLAGFYEQFF. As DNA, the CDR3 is TGCGCCAGCAGCCAAAGACTAGCGGGATTTTATGAGCAGTTCTTC.

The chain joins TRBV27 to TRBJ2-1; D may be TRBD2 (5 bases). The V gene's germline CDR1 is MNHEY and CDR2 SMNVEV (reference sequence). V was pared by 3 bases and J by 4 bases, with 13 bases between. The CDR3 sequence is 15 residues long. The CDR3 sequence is CASSLVYRGYNEQFF. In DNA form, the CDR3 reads TGTGCCAGCAGTTTGGTCTACCGGGGTTACAATGAGCAGTTCTTC.

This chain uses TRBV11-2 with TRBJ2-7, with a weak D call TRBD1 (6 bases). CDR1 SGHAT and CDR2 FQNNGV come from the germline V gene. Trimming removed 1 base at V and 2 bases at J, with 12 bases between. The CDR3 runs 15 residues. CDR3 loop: CASSLGSGQTYEQYF. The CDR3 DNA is TGTGCCAGCAGCTTAGGGTCAGGACAGACCTACGAGCAGTACTTC.

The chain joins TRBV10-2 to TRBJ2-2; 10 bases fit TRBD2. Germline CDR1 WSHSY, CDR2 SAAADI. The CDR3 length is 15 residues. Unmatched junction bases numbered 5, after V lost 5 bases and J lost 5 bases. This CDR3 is CASSLAGARTGELFF. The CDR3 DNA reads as TGCGCCAGCAGTCTAGCGGGGGCGCGAACCGGGGAGCTGTTTTTT.

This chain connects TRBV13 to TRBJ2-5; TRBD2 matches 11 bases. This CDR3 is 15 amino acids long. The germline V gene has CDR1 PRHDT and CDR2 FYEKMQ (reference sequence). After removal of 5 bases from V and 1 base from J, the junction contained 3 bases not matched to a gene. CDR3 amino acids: CASSPSGGLQETQYF. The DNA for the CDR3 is TGTGCCAGCAGCCCTAGCGGGGGGCTCCAAGAGACCCAGTACTTC. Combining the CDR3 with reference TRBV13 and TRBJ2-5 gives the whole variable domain AAGVIQSPRHLIKEKRETATLKCYPIPRHDTVYWYQQGPGQDPQFLISFYEKMQSDKGSIPDRFSAQQFSDYHSELNMSSLELGDSALYFCASSPSGGLQETQYFGPGTRLLVL.

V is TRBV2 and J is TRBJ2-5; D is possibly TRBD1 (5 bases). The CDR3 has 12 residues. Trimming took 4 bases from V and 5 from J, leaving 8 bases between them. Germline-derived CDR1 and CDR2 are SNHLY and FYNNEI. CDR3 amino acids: CASSVAGETQYF. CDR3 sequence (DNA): TGTGCCAGCAGTGTAGCAGGGGAGACCCAGTACTTC.

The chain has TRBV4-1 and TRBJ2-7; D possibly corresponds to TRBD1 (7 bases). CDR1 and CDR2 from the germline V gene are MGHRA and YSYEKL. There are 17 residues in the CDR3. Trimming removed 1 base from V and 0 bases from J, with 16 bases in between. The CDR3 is CASSQGAGTDFSYEQYF. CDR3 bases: TGCGCCAGCAGCCAAGGTGCGGGGACAGATTTCTCCTACGAGCAGTACTTC.

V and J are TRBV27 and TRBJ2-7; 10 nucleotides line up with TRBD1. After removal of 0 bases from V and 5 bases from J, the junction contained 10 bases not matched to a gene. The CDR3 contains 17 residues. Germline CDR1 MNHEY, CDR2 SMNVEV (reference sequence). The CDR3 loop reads CASSLSARGQGSNEQYF. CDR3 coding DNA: TGTGCCAGCAGTTTATCCGCCCGGGGACAGGGGAGCAACGAGCAGTACTTC.

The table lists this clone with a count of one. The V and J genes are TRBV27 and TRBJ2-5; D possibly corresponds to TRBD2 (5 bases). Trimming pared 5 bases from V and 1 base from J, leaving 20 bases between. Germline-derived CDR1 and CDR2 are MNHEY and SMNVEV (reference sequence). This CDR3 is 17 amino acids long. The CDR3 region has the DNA TGTGCCAGCAGTCCAACCTTTATAGCGTCTAGCCAAGAGACCCAGTACTTC. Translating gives CASSPTFIASSQETQYF.

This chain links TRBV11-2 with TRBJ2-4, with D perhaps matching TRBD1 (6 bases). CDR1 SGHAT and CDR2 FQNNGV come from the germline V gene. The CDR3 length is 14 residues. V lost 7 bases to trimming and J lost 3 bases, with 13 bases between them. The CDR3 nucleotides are TGTGCCAGCACTCCCGGGACATACAAAAACATTCAGTACTTC. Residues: CASTPGTYKNIQYF.

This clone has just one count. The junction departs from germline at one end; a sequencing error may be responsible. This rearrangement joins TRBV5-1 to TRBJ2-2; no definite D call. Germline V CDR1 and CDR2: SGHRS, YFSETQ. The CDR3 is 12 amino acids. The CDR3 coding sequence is TGCGCCAGCAGACTGAACGCCGGGGAGCTGTTTTTT. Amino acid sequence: CASRLNAGELFF.

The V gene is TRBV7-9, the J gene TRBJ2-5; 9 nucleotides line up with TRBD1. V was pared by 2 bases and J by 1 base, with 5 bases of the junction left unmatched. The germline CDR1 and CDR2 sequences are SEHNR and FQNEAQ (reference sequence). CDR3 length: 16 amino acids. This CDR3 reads CASSLTGTGIQETQYF. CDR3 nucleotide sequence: TGTGCCAGCAGCTTAACCGGGACAGGGATCCAAGAGACCCAGTACTTC. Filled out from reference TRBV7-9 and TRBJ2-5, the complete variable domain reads DTGVSQNPRHKITKRGQNVTFRCDPISEHNRLYWYRQTLGQGPEFLTYFQNEAQLEKSRLLSDRFSAERPKGSFSTLEIQRTEQGDSAMYLCASSLTGTGIQETQYFGPGTRLLVL.

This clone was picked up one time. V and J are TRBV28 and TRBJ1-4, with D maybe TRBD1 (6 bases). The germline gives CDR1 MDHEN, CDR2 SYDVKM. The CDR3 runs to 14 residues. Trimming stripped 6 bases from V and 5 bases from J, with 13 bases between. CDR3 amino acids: CASRPQGRNEKLFF. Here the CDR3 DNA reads TGTGCCAGCAGACCGCAGGGGAGGAATGAAAAACTGTTTTTT. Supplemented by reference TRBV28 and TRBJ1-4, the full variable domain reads DVKVTQSSRYLVKRTGEKVFLECVQDMDHENMFWYRQDPGLGLRLIYFSYDVKMKEKGDIPEGYSVSREKKERFSLILESASTNQTSMYLCASRPQGRNEKLFFGSGTQLSVL.

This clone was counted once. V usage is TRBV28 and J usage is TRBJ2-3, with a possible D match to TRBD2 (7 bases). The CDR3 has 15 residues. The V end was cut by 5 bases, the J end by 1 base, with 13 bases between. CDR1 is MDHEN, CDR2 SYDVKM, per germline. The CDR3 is CASSLGGLRTDTQYF. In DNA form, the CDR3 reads TGTGCCAGCAGTCTCGGGGGGCTCCGCACAGATACGCAGTATTTT.

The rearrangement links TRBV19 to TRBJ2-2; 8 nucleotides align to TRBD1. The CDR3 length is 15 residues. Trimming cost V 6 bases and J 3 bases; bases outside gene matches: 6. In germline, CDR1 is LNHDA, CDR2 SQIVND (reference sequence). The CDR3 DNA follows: TGTGCCAGTAGGGACAGGGACACCGACACCGGGGAGCTGTTTTTT. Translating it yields CASRDRDTDTGELFF. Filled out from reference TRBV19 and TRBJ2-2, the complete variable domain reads DGGITQSPKYLFRKEGQNVTLSCEQNLNHDAMYWYRQDPGQGLRLIYYSQIVNDFQKGDIAEGYSVSREKKESFPLTVTSAQKNPTAFYLCASRDRDTDTGELFFGEGSRLTVL.

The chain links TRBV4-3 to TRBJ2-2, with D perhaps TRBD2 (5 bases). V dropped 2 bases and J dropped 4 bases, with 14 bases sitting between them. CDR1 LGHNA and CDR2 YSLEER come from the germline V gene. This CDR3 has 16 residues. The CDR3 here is CASSQNQAEFTGELFF. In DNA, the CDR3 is TGCGCCAGCAGCCAAAATCAAGCGGAATTCACCGGGGAGCTGTTTTTT.

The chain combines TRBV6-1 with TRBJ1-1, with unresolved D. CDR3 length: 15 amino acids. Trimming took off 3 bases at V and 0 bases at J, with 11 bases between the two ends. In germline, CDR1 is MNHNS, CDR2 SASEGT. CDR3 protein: CASSDAGLMNTEAFF. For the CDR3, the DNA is TGTGCCAGCAGTGACGCGGGTTTAATGAACACTGAAGCTTTCTTT.

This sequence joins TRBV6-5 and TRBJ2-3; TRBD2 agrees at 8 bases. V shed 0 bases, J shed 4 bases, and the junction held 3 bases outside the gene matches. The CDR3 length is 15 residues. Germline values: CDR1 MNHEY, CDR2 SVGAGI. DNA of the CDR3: TGTGCCAGCAGTTACTCCCAGCGGGAGCCAGATACGCAGTATTTT. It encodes CASSYSQREPDTQYF.

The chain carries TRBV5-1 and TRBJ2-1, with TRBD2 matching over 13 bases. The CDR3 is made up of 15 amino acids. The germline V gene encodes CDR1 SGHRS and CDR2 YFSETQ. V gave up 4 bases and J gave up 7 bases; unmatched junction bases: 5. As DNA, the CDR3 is TGCGCCAGCAGCAAACTAGCGGGGGGGCTTAATGAGCAGTTCTTC. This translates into CASSKLAGGLNEQFF.